These 28 T cell receptor beta chains share one sample of origin, sequenced in a study of beta chain features in type 1 diabetes. Expressed TCRB transcripts got sequenced, as all isolated RNA was reverse transcribed. Profiling relied on immunoSEQ multiplex PCR, and the TCRdb table lists in-frame clones only, not all of them. The sample lists around 450,000 clones, about 10% occurring once. Source material: naive CD4+ T cells from blood. These receptors were taken from a woman aged 18-29 years in good health.

The CDR3 DNA reads TGTGCCATCAGTGAGTCGGAAGGGGCGGGGAACATTCAGTACTTC. It is translated as CAISESEGAGNIQYF. The chain is built from TRBV10-3 and TRBJ2-4; possibly TRBD2 for D (6 bases). Deletions cut 0 bases from V and 7 bases from J, with 13 bases between. Germline V gene lookup returns CDR1 ENHRY and CDR2 SYGVKD. The CDR3 extends over 15 amino acids.

This clone was seen a few times. The rearrangement links TRBV7-2 to TRBJ2-3, with 8 bases lining up with TRBD2. The CDR3 runs to 19 residues. The trim removed 5 bases at V and 3 bases at J, leaving 19 bases unmatched. Germline V gene sequence: CDR1 SGHTA, CDR2 FQGNSA. DNA of the CDR3: TGTGCCAGCAGCCTAAACCCCGTTGTGGCGGGAGGATTTACAGATACGCAGTATTTT. Protein product: CASSLNPVVAGGFTDTQYF.

This sequence joins TRBV6-6 and TRBJ1-5, with 7 bases matching TRBD1. CDR3 length: 14 amino acids. Germline CDR1 reads MNHNY; CDR2 reads SVGAGI (reference sequence). V was pared by 5 bases and J by 1 base, with 2 bases of the junction left unmatched. CDR3 nucleotide sequence: TGTGCCAGCAGTCGGGACAGCAGCAATCAGCCCCAGCATTTT. This sequence encodes CASSRDSSNQPQHF.

The chain links TRBV5-1 to TRBJ2-1, with TRBD2 matching 12 bases. The junction had 11 bases not matched to a gene; V was cut back by 0 bases and J by 10 bases. Germline CDR1 SGHRS, CDR2 YFSETQ. This CDR3 has 17 residues. The CDR3 protein is CASSLVLAGGPSGEQFF. Here the CDR3 DNA reads TGCGCCAGCAGCTTGGTCCTAGCGGGAGGGCCGTCAGGGGAGCAGTTCTTC.

This clone turned up a few times. The V gene is TRBV18, the J gene TRBJ2-3; D remains ambiguous. The V end was cut by 11 bases, the J end by 4 bases, with 16 bases between. Germline lookup yields CDR1 KGHSH and CDR2 LQKENI. The CDR3 runs to 13 residues. CDR3 protein: CACYTGLADTQYF. The CDR3 DNA is TGTGCCTGCTACACTGGTCTGGCAGATACGCAGTATTTT.

The sample holds a few counts of this clone. The gene calls are TRBV7-9 and TRBJ2-1, with D perhaps matching TRBD1 or TRBD2 (5 bases each). V lost 4 bases and J lost 0, with 19 bases in between. This CDR3 spans 18 amino acids. Germline values: CDR1 SEHNR, CDR2 FQNEAQ (reference sequence). The CDR3 DNA follows: TGTGCCAGCAGCTCCCGGGGCTCGCGGGTGTACTCCTACAATGAGCAGTTCTTC. Protein product: CASSSRGSRVYSYNEQFF. The full variable domain, in which reference TRBV7-9 and TRBJ2-1 provide the parts outside the CDR3, is DTGVSQNPRHKITKRGQNVTFRCDPISEHNRLYWYRQTLGQGPEFLTYFQNEAQLEKSRLLSDRFSAERPKGSFSTLEIQRTEQGDSAMYLCASSSRGSRVYSYNEQFFGPGTRLTVL.

The rearrangement links TRBV9 to TRBJ2-1, with TRBD2 matching 10 bases. This CDR3 is built from 15 residues. Germline V gene lookup returns CDR1 SGDLS and CDR2 YYNGEE. V shed 3 bases and J 8 bases; nucleotides not matched to a gene: 8. The DNA of the CDR3 is TGTGCCAGCAGCGAGCGGGAGGGCATGGTGGATGAGCAGTTCTTC. Translated: CASSEREGMVDEQFF.

The chain uses TRBV9 and TRBJ2-5; TRBD1 matches at 10 bases. The ends lost 4 bases at V and 5 bases at J; junction bases unmatched: 8. Germline V gives CDR1 SGDLS, CDR2 YYNGEE. The CDR3 is 15 residues long. CDR3 region: CASSPRTGGVETQYF. Written as DNA, the CDR3 is TGTGCCAGCAGCCCCCGGACAGGGGGAGTGGAGACCCAGTACTTC.

The chain employs TRBV23-1 and TRBJ2-2; a possible D gene is TRBD1 (6 bases). Being an ORF, TRBV23-1 has a function that is uncertain. The CDR3 length is 14 residues. Trimming took 8 bases from V and 4 from J, leaving 14 bases between them. This CDR3 is CASEPRGCTGELFF. DNA of the CDR3: TGCGCCAGCGAACCCAGGGGTTGCACCGGGGAGCTGTTTTTT.

This clone has more than one count but fewer than ten. The V call is TRBV5-6, the J call TRBJ1-1; 7 bases are a match to TRBD1. CDR1 and CDR2 (germline): SGHDT, YYEEEE. J lost 7 bases, V lost 5 bases, and 14 bases had no gene match. The CDR3 is 15 amino acids. The CDR3, as DNA: TGTGCCAGCAGGTGGAGCGACAGGGTCGTAGGTGAAGCTTTCTTT. This codes for CASRWSDRVVGEAFF. The full variable domain, rest sourced from reference TRBV5-6 and TRBJ1-1, is DAGVTQSPTHLIKTRGQQVTLRCSPKSGHDTVSWYQQALGQGPQFIFQYYEEEERQRGNFPDRFSGHQFPNYSSELNVNALLLGDSALYLCASRWSDRVVGEAFFGQGTRLTVV.

This chain connects TRBV5-1 to TRBJ2-3; 9 bases agree with TRBD1. The V gene end was trimmed by 4 bases and the J gene end by 6 bases; junction bases not matched to a gene: 9. The CDR3 has 15 amino acids. Germline-derived CDR1 and CDR2 are SGHRS and YFSETQ. The CDR3 spells CASSVTTGGTDTQYF. The CDR3 coding sequence is TGCGCCAGCAGCGTAACGACAGGGGGTACCGATACGCAGTATTTT.

This clone has ten or more counts. This chain connects TRBV29-1 to TRBJ2-1; maybe TRBD2 (5 bases). The CDR3 has 14 amino acids. Germline-derived CDR1 and CDR2 are SQVTM and ANQGSEA. Trimming left V 5 bases short and J 0 bases short, with 11 bases between. The DNA for the CDR3 is TGCAGCGTTAGTCGGGGAGACTCCTACAATGAGCAGTTCTTC. It codes for CSVSRGDSYNEQFF.

This chain joins TRBV4-3 and TRBJ1-6; possibly TRBD1 for D (5 bases). Trimming removed 1 base from V and 7 bases from J, with 14 bases in between. This CDR3 contains 16 residues. Germline V CDR1 and CDR2: LGHNA, YSLEER. CDR3 residues: CASSQVRGDGNSPLHF. The CDR3, as DNA: TGCGCCAGCAGCCAAGTACGAGGGGACGGAAATTCACCCCTCCACTTT.

The V gene is TRBV9, the J gene TRBJ1-5; D gene uncertain. The V end lost 4 bases, the J end lost 2 bases, and 10 bases lay between the germline ends. Germline values: CDR1 SGDLS, CDR2 YYNGEE. CDR3 length equals 14 residues. DNA for the CDR3: TGTGCCAGCAGCCCAACTACGGGCAATCAGCCCCAGCATTTT. Translation gives CASSPTTGNQPQHF.

This clone has at least ten counts. In the same sample, other DNA sequences code for this CDR3. V gene TRBV28 combines with J gene TRBJ2-7; D possibly uses TRBD1 or TRBD2 (5 bases each). CDR3 length: 12 amino acids. Germline lookup yields CDR1 MDHEN and CDR2 SYDVKM. V lost 3 bases and J 2 bases, leaving 5 bases between the germline ends. Here the CDR3 reads CASSLGAYEQYV. CDR3 DNA sequence: TGTGCCAGCAGTTTGGGGGCCTACGAGCAGTACGTC.

This clone has just a few counts. The V gene is TRBV6-1, the J gene TRBJ2-7, with 8 nucleotides matching TRBD2. V trimming: 6 bases; J trimming: 5 bases; junction bases outside the gene matches: 9. Germline loops: CDR1 MNHNS, CDR2 SASEGT. CDR3 length: 14 residues. The CDR3: CASSLTALADEQYV. CDR3 bases: TGTGCCAGCAGCCTTACAGCACTAGCGGACGAGCAGTACGTC.

The V call is TRBV29-1, the J call TRBJ1-5; 10 bases match TRBD1. The length of the CDR3 is 13 residues. V shed 4 bases and J 5 bases; nucleotides not matched to a gene: 2. The V gene's germline CDR1 is SQVTM and CDR2 ANQGSEA. CDR3 DNA sequence: TGCAGCGTTGCGGACAGGGGGGATCAGCCCCAGCATTTT. Translation gives CSVADRGDQPQHF.

J is TRBJ2-3 and V is TRBV21-1; TRBD1 was called by the table and not checked on the DNA. TRBV21-1 is labeled a pseudogene. This CDR3 is 15 amino acids long. CDR3 sequence (DNA): TGTGCCAGCAGCACCCAGGGATGGAGCACAGATACGCAGTATTTT. It yields the protein CASSTQGWSTDTQYF.

This clone has only a few counts. V is TRBV30 and J is TRBJ1-2, with 10 bases that match TRBD1. The germline V gene encodes CDR1 GTSNPN and CDR2 SVGIG (reference sequence). V shed 8 bases, J shed 1 base, and the junction held 7 bases outside the gene matches. The CDR3 spans 14 residues. CDR3 coding DNA: TGTGCCCGGGGCCGGGACAGGGGTAACTATGGCTACACCTTC. It codes for CARGRDRGNYGYTF.

This clone occurred a few times. The chain recombines TRBV6-5 with TRBJ1-2; D might be TRBD1 (6 bases). The CDR3 extends over 15 amino acids. Germline V gene data show CDR1 as MNHEY and CDR2 as SVGAGI. The ends were cut back, 2 bases at V and 0 bases at J, with 10 bases in the middle. The CDR3 region has the DNA TGTGCCAGCAGTTACGGAAGACAGGCTAACTATGGCTACACCTTC. It specifies CASSYGRQANYGYTF.

This clone was seen a handful of times. This chain links TRBV6-5 with TRBJ1-1, with 8 positions matching TRBD1. Losses at the gene ends were 8 bases for V and 1 base for J; bases not matched to a gene: 9. Germline V CDR1 and CDR2: MNHEY, SVGAGI. This CDR3 comprises 15 residues. DNA of the CDR3: TGTGCCAGCTCCCTGGCAGGGGGCTCGAACACTGAAGCTTTCTTT. It translates to CASSLAGGSNTEAFF.

This clone was detected only a few times. V gene TRBV7-2 combines with J gene TRBJ2-7; 8 bases are a match to TRBD1. The V segment lost 5 bases and the J segment 3 bases; nucleotides outside the gene matches: 9. This CDR3 comprises 15 residues. In germline, CDR1 is SGHTA, CDR2 FQGNSA. CDR3: CASSPGPGQVYEQYF. The CDR3 region has the DNA TGTGCCAGCAGCCCAGGCCCGGGACAGGTCTACGAGCAGTACTTC.

This clone appeared a few times. DNA for the CDR3: TGCAGCGTCTCCCGCAGGGGGCTGACAGGGAATGAGCAGTTCTTC. This translates into CSVSRRGLTGNEQFF. The chain joins TRBV29-1 to TRBJ2-1; 8 bases are a match to TRBD1. V gave up 6 bases and J gave up 7 bases; unmatched junction bases: 14. The CDR3 contains 15 residues. Germline CDR1 and CDR2: SQVTM and ANQGSEA.

This clone turned up a few times. The genes are TRBV7-2 and TRBJ2-4; D gene unclear. This CDR3 comprises 15 residues. Trimming took 1 base from V and 5 from J, leaving 12 bases between them. From germline, CDR1 is SGHTA and CDR2 FQGNSA. The CDR3 nucleotides are TGTGCCAGCAGCTTAGTTTTCGGACCCCAAAACATTCAGTACTTC. Translation gives CASSLVFGPQNIQYF.

CDR3: CASSFSHGSYNEQFF. CDR3 nucleotide sequence: TGTGCCAGCAGTTTTAGTCACGGCTCCTACAATGAGCAGTTCTTC. This chain joins TRBV28 and TRBJ2-1; D remains ambiguous. Germline assignment: CDR1 MDHEN and CDR2 SYDVKM. The CDR3 covers 15 residues. Trimming stripped 3 bases from V and 0 bases from J, with 9 bases between.

This clone was counted only a few times. The CDR3 reads CASSKTGNVYEQYF. The CDR3 DNA sequence: TGTGCCAGCAGCAAGACAGGGAATGTCTACGAGCAGTACTTC. The chain couples TRBV7-2 to TRBJ2-7; 7 nucleotides line up with TRBD1. CDR3 length equals 14 residues. The V and J ends lost 5 bases and 3 bases, in that order; junction bases with no gene match: 7. CDR1 and CDR2 from the germline V gene are SGHTA and FQGNSA.

This clone was seen only a few times. The chain recombines TRBV1 with TRBJ2-7. TRBV1 is a pseudogene locus. The CDR3 sequence is 14 residues long. CDR3 sequence reads: CTSSQETSSYEQYV. The CDR3 region has the DNA TGCACCAGCAGCCAAGAAACCAGCTCCTACGAGCAGTACGTC.

The chain combines TRBV5-1 with TRBJ2-5; unclear D gene. CDR3 size: 14 residues. V was shortened by 2 bases and J by 0 bases, with 8 bases between the two germline ends. Germline lookup yields CDR1 SGHRS and CDR2 YFSETQ. The CDR3 nucleotides are TGCGCCAGCAGCTTTTACGGGTACCAAGAGACCCAGTACTTC. Protein: CASSFYGYQETQYF.